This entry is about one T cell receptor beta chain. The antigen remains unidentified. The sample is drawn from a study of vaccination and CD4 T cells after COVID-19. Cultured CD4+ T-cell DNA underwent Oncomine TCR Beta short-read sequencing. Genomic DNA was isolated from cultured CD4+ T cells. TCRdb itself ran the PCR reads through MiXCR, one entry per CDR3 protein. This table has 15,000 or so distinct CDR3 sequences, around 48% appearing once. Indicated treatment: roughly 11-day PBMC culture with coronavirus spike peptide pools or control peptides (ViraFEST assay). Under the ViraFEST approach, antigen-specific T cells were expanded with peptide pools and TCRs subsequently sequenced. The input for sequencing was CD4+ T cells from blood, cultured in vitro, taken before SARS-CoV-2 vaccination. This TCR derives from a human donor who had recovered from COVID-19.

CDR3 sequence: CASSGKSGSSTDTQYF. The CDR3 bases are TGTGCCAGCAGCGGGAAGAGCGGGAGCAGCACAGATACGCAGTATTTT. The V call is TRBV4-2, the J call TRBJ2-3; 8 bases fit TRBD2. V lost 5 bases and J lost 0; bases outside the gene matches: 7. Looked up from germline, CDR1 is LGHNA and CDR2 is YNFKEQ. The CDR3 spans 16 residues.